These 14 T cell receptor beta chains were sequenced from one sample in a study of T cell responses to AZD1222 COVID-19 vaccine. Some clones are missing from TCRdb's copy, which holds only in-frame ones; the method was immunoSEQ multiplex PCR. The repertoire holds 130,000 or so clones, with 75% to 90% as singletons. The sequences come from peripheral blood, collected on day 0 of MenACWY control vaccination. All receptors derive from an adult in good health.

The chain uses TRBV19 and TRBJ1-5; D might be TRBD1 (5 bases). The V gene's germline CDR1 is LNHDA and CDR2 SQIVND (reference sequence). The CDR3 is made up of 14 amino acids. With 3 bases removed from V and 6 bases from J, the gap between germline ends came to 12 bases. This CDR3 is CASSILGAAQPQHF. The CDR3 DNA reads as TGTGCCAGTAGTATTCTAGGGGCTGCTCAGCCCCAGCATTTT.

The chain combines TRBV11-2 with TRBJ2-1; the match to TRBD2 covers 9 bases. V was clipped by 8 bases and J by 6 bases; unmatched bases: 2. The CDR3 loop spans 12 amino acids. In germline, CDR1 is SGHAT, CDR2 FQNNGV. CDR3 region: CASLAGPNEQFF. In nucleotides, the CDR3 is TGTGCCAGCCTAGCGGGACCCAATGAGCAGTTCTTC.

This chain uses TRBV6-5 with TRBJ2-1; D is unresolved. Trimming took off 0 bases at V and 2 bases at J, with 8 bases between the two ends. The CDR3 loop spans 15 amino acids. Germline values: CDR1 MNHEY, CDR2 SVGAGI. The CDR3 sequence: CASSYSPEAYNEQFF. CDR3 coding DNA: TGTGCCAGCAGTTACTCCCCCGAAGCCTACAATGAGCAGTTCTTC.

The rearrangement links TRBV5-1 to TRBJ2-5, with D uncertain. Trimming cost V 5 bases and J 0 bases, with 11 bases left between them. Germline CDR1 reads SGHRS; CDR2 reads YFSETQ. The CDR3 has 14 residues. Here the CDR3 reads CASSFLGYQETQYF. Written as DNA, the CDR3 is TGCGCCAGCAGTTTTCTGGGGTACCAAGAGACCCAGTACTTC. Combining the CDR3 with reference TRBV5-1 and TRBJ2-5 gives the whole variable domain KAGVTQTPRYLIKTRGQQVTLSCSPISGHRSVSWYQQTPGQGLQFLFEYFSETQRNKGNFPGRFSGRQFSNSRSEMNVSTLELGDSALYLCASSFLGYQETQYFGPGTRLLVL.

The chain carries TRBV11-2 and TRBJ1-6; 10 bases line up with TRBD1. The V and J ends lost 2 bases and 9 bases, in that order; junction bases with no gene match: 7. The CDR3 totals 16 residues. The germline V gene encodes CDR1 SGHAT and CDR2 FQNNGV. This chain's CDR3 is CASSLFPTGGLSPLHF. CDR3 coding DNA: TGTGCCAGCAGCTTATTCCCGACAGGGGGCCTTTCACCCCTCCACTTT.

CDR3 sequence (DNA): TGTGCCACCAGTGACAGGGACAGGGGCTCTGGGGCCAACGTCCTGACTTTC. It yields the protein CATSDRDRGSGANVLTF. The rearrangement uses TRBV24-1 and TRBJ2-6; 10 positions agree with TRBD1. Trimming removed 4 bases from V and 0 bases from J; junction bases left unmatched: 2. Germline V gene sequence: CDR1 KGHDR, CDR2 SFDVKD. This CDR3 spans 17 amino acids.

The V call is TRBV24-1, the J call TRBJ2-3, with 7 bases aligning to TRBD1. The V segment lost 3 bases and the J segment 4 bases; nucleotides outside the gene matches: 3. Germline CDR1 reads KGHDR; CDR2 reads SFDVKD. CDR3 length equals 14 residues. CDR3 sequence (DNA): TGTGCCACCAGTGATGCAACAGGGGCAGATACGCAGTATTTT. Encoded protein: CATSDATGADTQYF.

The CDR3 DNA sequence: TGTGCCAGCAGCTTGGCGTCTAGCGGGTCAAATGAGCAGTTCTTC. Protein product: CASSLASSGSNEQFF. This chain links TRBV5-4 with TRBJ2-1, with 8 bases that match TRBD2. In germline, CDR1 is SGHNT, CDR2 YYREEE (reference sequence). The CDR3 is made up of 15 amino acids. V lost 0 bases, J lost 7 bases, and 6 bases stayed unmatched. Combining the CDR3 with reference TRBV5-4 and TRBJ2-1 gives the whole variable domain ETGVTQSPTHLIKTRGQQVTLRCSSQSGHNTVSWYQQALGQGPQFIFQYYREEENGRGNFPPRFSGLQFPNYSSELNVNALELDDSALYLCASSLASSGSNEQFFGPGTRLTVL.

The CDR3 DNA follows: TGTGCCAGCAGCTTAGCAGAGTCCCAAAACATTCAGTACTTC. Protein: CASSLAESQNIQYF. The chain combines TRBV7-9 with TRBJ2-4; D not certain. Germline-derived CDR1 and CDR2 are SEHNR and FQNEAQ (reference sequence). This CDR3 is 14 amino acids long. Deletions cut 0 bases from V and 5 bases from J, with 8 bases between.

The rearrangement joins TRBV27 to TRBJ2-2, with 8 bases lining up with TRBD2. There are 15 residues in the CDR3. The germline gives CDR1 MNHEY, CDR2 SMNVEV (reference sequence). Losses at the gene ends were 6 bases for V and 5 bases for J; bases not matched to a gene: 8. CDR3 loop: CASSPGRVKTGELFF. Here the CDR3 DNA reads TGTGCCAGCAGCCCCGGGAGGGTGAAAACCGGGGAGCTGTTTTTT.

CDR3 bases: TGTGCCAGCAGTTCCTCAGGCTCCTACGAGCAGTACTTC. Its protein is CASSSSGSYEQYF. The chain carries TRBV6-5 and TRBJ2-7; no firm D call. With 4 bases removed from V and 0 bases from J, the gap between germline ends came to 7 bases. This CDR3 has 13 amino acids. Germline assignment: CDR1 MNHEY and CDR2 SVGAGI.

The chain couples TRBV12-3 or TRBV12-4 to TRBJ1-4; D perhaps matches TRBD1 (6 bases). Trimming cost V 6 bases and J 5 bases, with 7 bases left between them. The length of the CDR3 is 12 residues. The CDR3: CASRGGNEKLFF. The CDR3 bases are TGTGCCAGCAGAGGGGGAAATGAAAAACTGTTTTTT.

The CDR3 sequence: CASSGQGRETQYF. In nucleotides, the CDR3 is TGTGCCAGCAGCGGACAGGGTCGAGAGACCCAGTACTTC. The chain recombines TRBV28 with TRBJ2-5; 8 bases fit TRBD1. The CDR3 length is 13 residues. The V segment lost 6 bases and the J segment 4 bases; nucleotides outside the gene matches: 4. Germline-derived CDR1 and CDR2 are MDHEN and SYDVKM.

The chain employs TRBV30 and TRBJ1-5; D gene uncertain. This CDR3 is built from 12 residues. V was shortened by 5 bases and J by 9 bases, with 14 bases between the two germline ends. Germline V gene data show CDR1 as GTSNPN and CDR2 as SVGIG (reference sequence). CDR3 sequence reads: CAWGEGLRPQHF. The CDR3, as DNA: TGTGCCTGGGGAGAAGGGTTACGGCCCCAGCATTTT.